What follows are 32 T cell receptor beta chains derived from one specimen sequenced in a study of blood T cell repertoires in COVID-19. Assay used: immunoSEQ multiplex PCR; TCRdb lists only in-frame clones, some missing. The sample contains 310,000 or so clones, roughly 87% of which appear only once. The source material was PBMCs or T cells enriched from blood (not recorded which). These TCRs come from a woman between 18 and 29 years old who had recovered from COVID-19.

The rearrangement uses TRBV7-2 and TRBJ2-7; 11 bases align to TRBD2. CDR1 SGHTA and CDR2 FQGNSA come from the germline V gene. The CDR3 totals 16 residues. Trimming took 1 base from V and 2 from J; bases not matched to a gene: 4. The CDR3 loop is CASSLEGTSGTYEQYF. Written as DNA, the CDR3 is TGTGCCAGCAGCTTAGAGGGGACTAGCGGAACCTACGAGCAGTACTTC.

The chain employs TRBV7-6 and TRBJ2-3; the match to TRBD2 covers 12 bases. V lost 5 bases and J lost 7; bases outside the gene matches: 16. CDR1 is SGHVS, CDR2 FNYEAQ, per germline. The CDR3 extends over 18 amino acids. CDR3 in amino acids: CASSPSLRTSGEGNTQYF. The CDR3, as DNA: TGTGCCAGCAGCCCCAGCCTTAGGACTAGCGGGGAGGGGAATACGCAGTATTTT.

J is TRBJ1-2 and V is TRBV7-2; D perhaps matches TRBD1 (6 bases). CDR1 and CDR2 (germline): SGHTA, FQGNSA. Trimming pared 5 bases from V and 7 bases from J, leaving 11 bases between. The CDR3 sequence is 12 residues long. The CDR3 here is CASSPGQSGYTF. The CDR3 DNA sequence: TGTGCCAGCAGCCCCGGACAGTCTGGCTACACCTTC.

This clone was detected only once. The chain joins TRBV7-6 to TRBJ2-1; 9 nucleotides align to TRBD2. Germline lookup yields CDR1 SGHVS and CDR2 FNYEAQ. The CDR3 extends over 16 amino acids. The junction had 7 bases not matched to a gene; V was cut back by 5 bases and J by 2 bases. CDR3 protein: CASSVGAGGTYNEQFF. CDR3 sequence (DNA): TGTGCCAGCAGCGTGGGAGCGGGAGGAACCTACAATGAGCAGTTCTTC.

This chain connects TRBV9 to TRBJ1-1, with D possibly matching TRBD1 (6 bases). CDR1 is SGDLS and CDR2 is YYNGEE in the germline V gene. This CDR3 has 14 amino acids. Trimming took 0 bases from V and 4 from J, leaving 10 bases between them. The CDR3 protein is CASSVVGAGTEAFF. The CDR3 DNA follows: TGTGCCAGCAGCGTAGTGGGGGCGGGCACTGAAGCTTTCTTT.

This rearrangement joins TRBV5-1 to TRBJ1-3, with D uncertain. The CDR3 loop spans 13 amino acids. V dropped 0 bases and J dropped 9 bases, with 10 bases sitting between them. Germline CDR1 and CDR2: SGHRS and YFSETQ. The CDR3 here is CASSLDFASTIYF. The CDR3 coding sequence is TGCGCCAGCAGCTTGGACTTCGCGAGCACCATATATTTT.

About this clone: Other DNA variants within this sample encode the same CDR3. The CDR3 loop reads CASSVGTGGNQPQHF. CDR3 nucleotides: TGTGCCAGCAGTGTCGGGACAGGGGGCAATCAGCCCCAGCATTTT. The J gene is TRBJ1-5, the V gene TRBV9; 10 bases map to TRBD1. The V gene's germline CDR1 is SGDLS and CDR2 YYNGEE. V gave up 5 bases and J gave up 2 bases; unmatched junction bases: 4. CDR3 length: 15 residues. The full variable domain, with the rest looked up from reference TRBV9 and TRBJ1-5, is DSGVTQTPKHLITATGQRVTLRCSPRSGDLSVYWYQQSLDQGLQFLIQYYNGEERAKGNILERFSAQQFPDLHSELNLSSLELGDSALYFCASSVGTGGNQPQHFGDGTRLSIL.

As for this clone: This same CDR3 is encoded by further DNA sequences in the sample. J is TRBJ2-7 and V is TRBV4-3; 9 positions match TRBD1. The CDR3 is made up of 13 amino acids. V lost 3 bases to trimming and J lost 6 bases; unmatched junction nucleotides: 3. Per germline, CDR1 LGHNA and CDR2 YSLEER. CDR3: CASSQGQGLEQYF. DNA for the CDR3: TGCGCCAGCAGCCAGGGACAGGGCCTCGAGCAGTACTTC.

J is TRBJ2-7 and V is TRBV7-2, with 14 bases that match TRBD2. The CDR3 is made up of 16 amino acids. V shed 7 bases, J shed 5 bases, and the junction held 10 bases outside the gene matches. CDR1 and CDR2 (germline): SGHTA, FQGNSA. DNA for the CDR3: TGTGCCAGCACCCCCGGGACTAGCGGGAGACTTAACGAGCAGTACTTC. Protein: CASTPGTSGRLNEQYF.

This clone was counted a single time. CDR3 in amino acids: CASSDQGPNTEAFF. The CDR3 nucleotides read TGCGCCAGCAGTGATCAGGGGCCGAACACTGAAGCTTTCTTT. The chain has TRBV5-1 and TRBJ1-1; D perhaps matches TRBD1 (6 bases). CDR3 length: 14 residues. V dropped 5 bases and J dropped 1 base, with 12 bases sitting between them. Germline CDR1 SGHRS, CDR2 YFSETQ.

V and J are TRBV7-2 and TRBJ2-3; D possibly corresponds to TRBD1 (5 bases). The V and J ends lost 5 bases and 5 bases respectively, with 11 bases between them. Germline V gives CDR1 SGHTA, CDR2 FQGNSA. This CDR3 is built from 13 residues. CDR3 sequence reads: CASSRNQGDTQYF. In nucleotides, the CDR3 is TGTGCCAGCAGCCGGAACCAGGGAGATACGCAGTATTTT.

The DNA for the CDR3 is TGTGCCAGCAGCCAAGCGTTAGCGGGGTACCAAGAGACCCAGTACTTC. Amino acids: CASSQALAGYQETQYF. The rearrangement links TRBV14 to TRBJ2-5, with 8 bases that match TRBD2. The CDR3 sequence is 16 residues long. The V gene's germline CDR1 is SGHDN and CDR2 FVKESK. The J segment lost 0 bases and the V segment lost 1 base, leaving 4 bases of the junction unmatched.

This clone was found many times. The J gene is TRBJ2-5, the V gene TRBV9; 9 nucleotides agree with TRBD2. The CDR3 extends over 16 amino acids. After removal of 0 bases from V and 4 bases from J, the junction contained 7 bases not matched to a gene. Germline loops: CDR1 SGDLS, CDR2 YYNGEE. The CDR3 DNA reads as TGTGCCAGCAGCGTAGATTCGCGGGGGGGCAGAGAGACCCAGTACTTC. Translation: CASSVDSRGGRETQYF. Based on the CDR3 plus reference TRBV9 and TRBJ2-5, the full variable domain is DSGVTQTPKHLITATGQRVTLRCSPRSGDLSVYWYQQSLDQGLQFLIQYYNGEERAKGNILERFSAQQFPDLHSELNLSSLELGDSALYFCASSVDSRGGRETQYFGPGTRLLVL.

This clone appeared once. The chain has TRBV28 and TRBJ1-6, with 9 bases that match TRBD1. The CDR3 spans 14 residues. The V and J ends lost 5 bases and 8 bases, in that order; junction bases with no gene match: 4. Germline CDR1 MDHEN, CDR2 SYDVKM. The CDR3 region is CASSVDRGDSPLHF. CDR3 bases: TGTGCCAGCAGTGTGGACAGGGGTGATTCACCCCTCCACTTT.

This clone was seen a few times. The chain carries TRBV6-5 and TRBJ1-6; D call uncertain. The V end was cut by 2 bases, the J end by 6 bases, with 8 bases between. The CDR3 has 14 amino acids. The V gene's germline CDR1 is MNHEY and CDR2 SVGAGI. The CDR3 coding sequence is TGTGCCAGCAGTTACACAGAGTCTAATTCACCCCTCCACTTT. It translates to CASSYTESNSPLHF.

The chain links TRBV5-5 to TRBJ2-3; 8 bases match TRBD2. From germline, CDR1 is SGHKS and CDR2 YYEKEE (reference sequence). This CDR3 contains 16 residues. The V gene end was trimmed by 0 bases and the J gene end by 5 bases; junction bases not matched to a gene: 8. CDR3 nucleotide sequence: TGTGCCAGCAGCTTGGTTGTAAGCGGGGGTTTAGATACGCAGTATTTT. Protein sequence: CASSLVVSGGLDTQYF.

V usage is TRBV6-2 or TRBV6-3 and J usage is TRBJ1-5; 10 nucleotides match TRBD1. J was trimmed by 6 bases and V by 4 bases; bases with no gene match: 12. CDR1 and CDR2 from the germline V gene are MNHEY and SVGEGT. The CDR3 extends over 17 amino acids. CDR3 DNA: TGTGCCAGCAGTTCCAGACCGGGACAGGGGAGCGGTCAGCCCCAGCATTTT. Protein product: CASSSRPGQGSGQPQHF.

This rearrangement joins TRBV2 to TRBJ1-6; 8 bases agree with TRBD1. The CDR3 sequence is 14 residues long. CDR1 is SNHLY, CDR2 FYNNEI, per germline. Trimming at V came to 4 bases and at J to 5 bases, leaving 1 base not matched to a gene. The CDR3 reads CASSGQGNNSPLHF. For the CDR3, the DNA is TGTGCCAGCAGTGGACAGGGGAATAATTCACCCCTCCACTTT.

The CDR3 loop reads CASSLSATGGEKLFF. The DNA for the CDR3 is TGTGCCAGCAGCTTGTCTGCCACCGGAGGTGAAAAACTGTTTTTT. The J gene is TRBJ1-4, the V gene TRBV5-6, with D uncertain. Trimming pared 1 base from V and 7 bases from J, leaving 14 bases between. The CDR3 contains 15 residues. CDR1 SGHDT and CDR2 YYEEEE come from the germline V gene.

This chain joins TRBV6-5 and TRBJ1-2, with TRBD1 identical over 8 bases. Per germline, CDR1 MNHEY and CDR2 SVGAGI. Trimming removed 6 bases from V and 4 bases from J; junction bases left unmatched: 7. CDR3 length: 14 amino acids. The CDR3 DNA sequence: TGTGCCAGCAGGCTGGACAGGGCCACCTATGGCTACACCTTC. It encodes CASRLDRATYGYTF.

CDR3 in amino acids: CASSRDISAETQYF. In DNA form, the CDR3 reads TGCGCCAGCAGCCGCGATATATCCGCAGAGACCCAGTACTTC. This chain links TRBV4-1 with TRBJ2-5, with unresolved D. From germline, CDR1 is MGHRA and CDR2 YSYEKL. V was trimmed by 4 bases and J by 4 bases, leaving 13 bases between them. The length of the CDR3 is 14 residues.

The V call is TRBV6-1, the J call TRBJ1-2, with a tentative D call TRBD1 (5 bases). CDR3 length: 16 amino acids. The V gene lost 1 base and the J gene lost 1 base, with 13 bases spanning the gap. CDR1 is MNHNS and CDR2 is SASEGT in the germline V gene. CDR3 in DNA: TGTGCCAGCAGTGAAGTCAGGGTTTGGGGTAACTATGGCTACACCTTC. Translation: CASSEVRVWGNYGYTF.

This rearrangement joins TRBV7-8 to TRBJ1-4, with 8 nucleotides matching TRBD1. Germline lookup yields CDR1 SGHVS and CDR2 FQNEAQ. V trimming: 5 bases; J trimming: 7 bases; junction bases outside the gene matches: 6. The CDR3 loop spans 14 amino acids. As DNA, the CDR3 is TGTGCCAGCAGCCTCAGGGGGCCCTCTGAAAAACTGTTTTTT. Protein sequence: CASSLRGPSEKLFF.

The chain employs TRBV2 and TRBJ1-1; the D gene is possibly TRBD1 (5 bases). The germline V gene encodes CDR1 SNHLY and CDR2 FYNNEI. The V end lost 6 bases, the J end lost 5 bases, and 16 bases lay between the germline ends. This CDR3 has 14 residues. The CDR3 is CASSWDSSDTEAFF. CDR3 nucleotides: TGTGCCAGCAGCTGGGACTCCTCAGATACTGAAGCTTTCTTT. The whole variable domain, remainder taken from reference TRBV2 and TRBJ1-1, is EPEVTQTPSHQVTQMGQEVILRCVPISNHLYFYWYRQILGQKVEFLVSFYNNEISEKSEIFDDQFSVERPDGSNFTLKIRSTKLEDSAMYFCASSWDSSDTEAFFGQGTRLTVV.

The chain has TRBV19 and TRBJ1-5; TRBD1 aligns across 10 bases. The junction had 9 bases not matched to a gene; V was cut back by 5 bases and J by 5 bases. This CDR3 is 16 amino acids long. Germline V gives CDR1 LNHDA, CDR2 SQIVND (reference sequence). The CDR3 loop reads CASSARDRGGDQPQHF. CDR3 DNA sequence: TGTGCCAGTAGTGCCCGGGACAGGGGAGGAGATCAGCCCCAGCATTTT.

The chain recombines TRBV2 with TRBJ1-6, with 9 bases identical to TRBD1. J was trimmed by 6 bases and V by 8 bases; bases with no gene match: 2. The CDR3 runs 13 residues. CDR1 and CDR2 (germline): SNHLY, FYNNEI. The CDR3 sequence: CASVGQGNSPLHF. Here the CDR3 DNA reads TGTGCCAGCGTGGGACAGGGTAATTCACCCCTCCACTTT.

The chain employs TRBV30 and TRBJ1-3; 7 bases align to TRBD1. The CDR3 length is 16 residues. Per germline, CDR1 GTSNPN and CDR2 SVGIG (reference sequence). Trimming at V came to 2 bases and at J to 2 bases, leaving 9 bases not matched to a gene. The CDR3 DNA follows: TGTGCCTGGAGTCAGGGCTGGACAGGTGCTGGAAACACCATATATTTT. The encoded protein is CAWSQGWTGAGNTIYF.

In its sample, this clone was seen a few times. The chain carries TRBV6-5 and TRBJ1-4; 11 bases match TRBD1. The CDR3 is made up of 13 amino acids. Per germline, CDR1 MNHEY and CDR2 SVGAGI. The V segment lost 7 bases and the J segment 8 bases; nucleotides outside the gene matches: 3. CDR3 amino acids: CASMDRGPEKLFF. CDR3 in DNA: TGTGCCAGCATGGACAGGGGGCCGGAAAAACTGTTTTTT.

The CDR3 here is CASSPAGSDNYGYTF. CDR3 nucleotide sequence: TGTGCCAGCAGTCCCGCAGGGTCGGATAACTATGGCTACACCTTC. The chain couples TRBV6-2 or TRBV6-3 to TRBJ1-2; D may be TRBD1 (5 bases). CDR3 length equals 15 residues. CDR1 is MNHEY and CDR2 is SVGEGT in the germline V gene. The ends were cut back, 5 bases at V and 1 base at J, with 14 bases in the middle.

This chain uses TRBV28 with TRBJ1-4; a weak D match, TRBD1 (6 bases). Germline CDR1 is MDHEN and CDR2 is SYDVKM. V lost 6 bases and J 2 bases, leaving 13 bases between the germline ends. This CDR3 region has 15 residues. CDR3 loop: CASRSAGATNEKLFF. The CDR3 DNA is TGTGCCAGCAGGTCCGCGGGGGCCACTAATGAAAAACTGTTTTTT.

The chain couples TRBV6-4 to TRBJ1-6; D ambiguous. Germline CDR1 MRHNA, CDR2 SNTAGT. There are 13 residues in the CDR3. The V end was cut by 6 bases, the J end by 4 bases, with 7 bases between. The CDR3 coding sequence is TGTGCCAGCAGGGCCGATTATAATTCACCCCTCCACTTT. Protein sequence: CASRADYNSPLHF.

Only one count was recorded for this clone. This chain uses TRBV19 with TRBJ1-2; D unclear. V shed 5 bases and J shed 4 bases, with 17 bases lying between them. The CDR3 spans 15 residues. The germline CDR1 and CDR2 sequences are LNHDA and SQIVND (reference sequence). As DNA, the CDR3 is TGTGCCAGTAGTTGGGTATCAGGCGACGGCTATGGCTACACCTTC. This encodes CASSWVSGDGYGYTF.